This passage covers 27 T cell receptor beta chains from one sample sequenced in a study of T cell repertoires in cytomegalovirus infection. MiXCR, run by TCRdb on the reads, gives a single entry per CDR3 protein. This table has around 330,000 distinct CDR3 sequences, roughly 15% appearing once. Specimen: PBMCs. Every receptor here comes from a human donor in good health (CMV status not recorded). Some clones in this sample may be carry-over from other donors' samples.

This clonotype was seen ten or more times. V and J are TRBV6-1 and TRBJ2-7, with 9 bases identical to TRBD1. V was clipped by 6 bases and J by 2 bases; unmatched bases: 8. CDR1 is MNHNS and CDR2 is SASEGT in the germline V gene. The CDR3 loop spans 15 amino acids. The CDR3 here is CASRPGTGTAYEQYF. The CDR3, as DNA: TGTGCCAGCAGGCCCGGGACAGGGACTGCCTACGAGCAGTACTTC.

This clonotype has only a few counts. CDR3 in DNA: TGTGCCAGCAGCTTAGACGGCAATGAGCAGTTCTTC. It encodes CASSLDGNEQFF. This chain joins TRBV7-9 and TRBJ2-1; D gene uncertain. The V end lost 1 base, the J end lost 6 bases, and 4 bases lay between the germline ends. CDR3 length equals 12 residues. Germline V lookup: CDR1 SEHNR, CDR2 FQNEAQ (reference sequence).

The V and J genes are TRBV28 and TRBJ1-5, with D unresolved. Deletions cut 2 bases from V and 1 base from J, with 12 bases between. This CDR3 is built from 16 residues. Germline V lookup: CDR1 MDHEN, CDR2 SYDVKM. CDR3 residues: CASSLGSMVSNQPQHF. The CDR3, as DNA: TGTGCCAGCAGTTTAGGGTCCATGGTGAGCAATCAGCCCCAGCATTTT.

This clonotype has a count of ten or more. This rearrangement joins TRBV12-3 or TRBV12-4 to TRBJ1-5, with D unclear. This CDR3 comprises 12 residues. Trimming took off 5 bases at V and 4 bases at J, with 6 bases between the two ends. The CDR3 region is CASSTGNQPQHF. The CDR3 bases are TGTGCCAGCAGTACGGGTAATCAGCCCCAGCATTTT.

This clonotype was recorded at least ten times. This chain connects TRBV7-2 to TRBJ2-7, with D unclear. CDR1 is SGHTA and CDR2 is FQGNSA in the germline V gene. The CDR3 has 13 residues. Trimming removed 0 bases from V and 5 bases from J, with 8 bases in between. The CDR3 coding sequence is TGTGCCAGCAGCTTAGCGTGGGGAAACGAGCAGTACTTC. The encoded protein is CASSLAWGNEQYF.

The chain recombines TRBV27 with TRBJ2-1; D is perhaps TRBD1 (5 bases). In germline, CDR1 is MNHEY, CDR2 SMNVEV (reference sequence). Between the trimmed V and J ends, which lost 3 bases and 6 bases, there was a span of 12 bases. The CDR3 has 14 residues. The CDR3 coding sequence is TGTGCCAGCAGTTTCGTAGACAGCCGCAATGAGCAGTTCTTC. It codes for CASSFVDSRNEQFF.

This chain joins TRBV10-3 and TRBJ2-5; possible D gene TRBD2, 6 bases. This CDR3 has 16 amino acids. Trimming took off 2 bases at V and 2 bases at J, with 15 bases between the two ends. The V gene's germline CDR1 is ENHRY and CDR2 SYGVKD. The DNA for the CDR3 is TGTGCCATCAGTGAGAGGGGTGGCGGGGCTCAAGAGACCCAGTACTTC. Translating gives CAISERGGGAQETQYF.

This clonotype has a handful of counts. The chain is built from TRBV20-1 and TRBJ1-2; D may be TRBD1 (5 bases). The CDR3 has 15 amino acids. V was shortened by 1 base and J by 4 bases, with 16 bases between the two germline ends. Germline V gene data show CDR1 as DFQATT and CDR2 as SNEGSKA (reference sequence). CDR3 sequence reads: CSARAWDGEGYGYTF. CDR3 DNA sequence: TGCAGTGCTAGAGCCTGGGACGGGGAGGGCTATGGCTACACCTTC.

This clonotype was observed many times. The V and J genes are TRBV5-6 and TRBJ2-2, with TRBD1 identical over 9 bases. The CDR3 has 15 residues. Germline V gene data show CDR1 as SGHDT and CDR2 as YYEEEE. Unmatched junction bases numbered 4, after V lost 4 bases and J lost 3 bases. Here the CDR3 reads CASSPGTGYTGELFF. For the CDR3, the DNA is TGTGCCAGCAGCCCCGGGACAGGGTACACCGGGGAGCTGTTTTTT.

This clonotype was counted at least ten times. The chain uses TRBV7-2 and TRBJ1-6, with D uncertain. CDR1 SGHTA and CDR2 FQGNSA come from the germline V gene. V was trimmed by 3 bases and J by 7 bases, leaving 13 bases between them. This CDR3 has 15 residues. CDR3 amino acids: CASSFDDGRNSPLHF. The CDR3 nucleotides read TGTGCCAGCAGCTTCGATGACGGGAGAAATTCACCCCTCCACTTT.

This clonotype was observed a handful of times. This chain uses TRBV15 with TRBJ2-7, with D unresolved. CDR3 length equals 19 residues. Trimming took off 1 base at V and 3 bases at J, with 25 bases between the two ends. Germline V CDR1 and CDR2: LNHNV, YYDKDF (reference sequence). The CDR3: CATSRGSNLTPPRIYEQYF. The CDR3 region has the DNA TGTGCCACCAGCAGAGGGTCGAACTTAACACCTCCCCGGATCTACGAGCAGTACTTC.

This clonotype was seen many times. This sequence joins TRBV7-9 and TRBJ1-6, with a weak D call TRBD1 (6 bases). Trimming cost V 4 bases and J 8 bases, with 12 bases left between them. The germline V gene encodes CDR1 SEHNR and CDR2 FQNEAQ (reference sequence). This CDR3 is 14 amino acids long. CDR3 DNA sequence: TGTGCCAGCAGCTCGGAGGGGGGCCATTCACCCCTCCACTTT. Protein product: CASSSEGGHSPLHF.

This clonotype was counted between two and nine times. The V call is TRBV25-1, the J call TRBJ2-3; 7 bases are shared with TRBD2. CDR1 MGHDK and CDR2 SYGVNS come from the germline V gene. The J segment lost 2 bases and the V segment lost 3 bases, leaving 5 bases of the junction unmatched. CDR3 length equals 15 residues. CDR3 nucleotides: TGTGCCAGCAGTGATGGCGGGGGAAACACAGATACGCAGTATTTT. Its protein product is CASSDGGGNTDTQYF.

The chain joins TRBV25-1 to TRBJ2-7; D is undetermined. Germline V gene lookup returns CDR1 MGHDK and CDR2 SYGVNS. The length of the CDR3 is 14 residues. Trimming took off 3 bases at V and 0 bases at J, with 9 bases between the two ends. The CDR3 is CASSDEVTSYEQYF. The CDR3 coding sequence is TGTGCCAGCAGTGACGAGGTAACCTCCTACGAGCAGTACTTC.

The table lists this clonotype with many counts. V and J are TRBV7-2 and TRBJ2-1; 10 nucleotides match TRBD2. CDR1 and CDR2 from the germline V gene are SGHTA and FQGNSA. The CDR3 loop spans 13 amino acids. Trimming at V came to 6 bases and at J to 10 bases, leaving 6 bases not matched to a gene. CDR3 protein: CASRTSGVTEQFF. The DNA of the CDR3 is TGTGCCAGCAGAACTAGCGGGGTGACCGAGCAGTTCTTC.

In this sample, this clonotype turned up many times. The V gene is TRBV12-3 or TRBV12-4, the J gene TRBJ2-1; 9 bases match TRBD2. The CDR3 runs to 16 residues. Trimming took 7 bases from V and 2 from J; bases not matched to a gene: 9. Here the CDR3 reads CASIPKGGGAYNEQFF. The CDR3 DNA reads TGTGCCAGCATTCCGAAGGGCGGGGGGGCCTACAATGAGCAGTTCTTC.

This clonotype came up many times. The chain carries TRBV7-2 and TRBJ1-5, with 12 bases aligning to TRBD1. V was pared by 3 bases and J by 4 bases, with 4 bases of the junction left unmatched. The CDR3 has 16 amino acids. Germline CDR1 is SGHTA and CDR2 is FQGNSA. The DNA for the CDR3 is TGTGCCAGCAGCTTGGGACAGGGGGCTTGGAATCAGCCCCAGCATTTT. It encodes CASSLGQGAWNQPQHF.

In this sample, this clonotype turned up many times. This chain links TRBV25-1 with TRBJ1-2; perhaps TRBD1 as D (5 bases). Trimming took off 1 base at V and 8 bases at J, with 35 bases between the two ends. The germline CDR1 and CDR2 sequences are MGHDK and SYGVNS. The CDR3 has 21 amino acids. Here the CDR3 reads CASSEFFLPYSPAGPNSGYTF. CDR3 nucleotide sequence: TGTGCCAGCAGTGAATTCTTCCTCCCGTACTCCCCCGCGGGACCCAACTCGGGCTACACCTTC.

The chain links TRBV5-4 to TRBJ2-3; 9 bases fit TRBD2. Germline V gene lookup returns CDR1 SGHNT and CDR2 YYREEE (reference sequence). This CDR3 has 17 residues. With V trimmed by 1 base and J by 0 bases, 6 bases remained unmatched. The CDR3 bases are TGTGCCAGCAGCTTGCGGGCTAGCGGGGCTAGCACAGATACGCAGTATTTT. It translates to CASSLRASGASTDTQYF.

This clonotype came up a few times. This chain links TRBV11-2 with TRBJ1-3; no clear D gene. Germline values: CDR1 SGHAT, CDR2 FQNNGV. The CDR3 is made up of 12 amino acids. V was pared by 2 bases and J by 9 bases, with 8 bases between. CDR3 amino acids: CASSLPVGTIYF. The CDR3 DNA is TGTGCCAGCAGCTTACCGGTTGGCACCATATATTTT.

This chain links TRBV19 with TRBJ2-7, with D maybe TRBD1 (5 bases). V was shortened by 7 bases and J by 3 bases, with 16 bases between the two germline ends. This CDR3 region has 14 residues. Germline assignment: CDR1 LNHDA and CDR2 SQIVND (reference sequence). CDR3 residues: CASTSPTGGYEQYF. In DNA, the CDR3 is TGTGCCAGTACCTCCCCAACAGGCGGCTACGAGCAGTACTTC.

Notes on this clonotype: One end of the junction does not line up with germline, which may come from a read error. The rearrangement joins TRBV2 to TRBJ1-1; no definite D call. The CDR3 has 13 amino acids. In germline, CDR1 is SNHLY, CDR2 FYNNEI. CDR3 nucleotide sequence: TGTGCCAGCAGACTGGGAGTGAACACTGAAGCTCTCTTT. Its protein product is CASRLGVNTEALF. The entire variable domain, with the rest obtained from reference TRBV2 and TRBJ1-1, is as follows: EPEVTQTPSHQVTQMGQEVILRCVPISNHLYFYWYRQILGQKVEFLVSFYNNEISEKSEIFDDQFSVERPDGSNFTLKIRSTKLEDSAMYFCASRLGVNTEALFGQGTRLTVV.

Ten or more counts support this clonotype. The rearrangement uses TRBV25-1 and TRBJ1-2; D call uncertain. The CDR3 covers 16 residues. Germline V lookup: CDR1 MGHDK, CDR2 SYGVNS. Deletions cut 2 bases from V and 1 base from J, with 14 bases between. The CDR3 here is CASSEGVSEINYGYTF. DNA for the CDR3: TGTGCCAGCAGTGAAGGGGTGTCCGAGATTAACTATGGCTACACCTTC.

This chain uses TRBV28 with TRBJ2-3; D is unclear. Germline assignment: CDR1 MDHEN and CDR2 SYDVKM. This CDR3 spans 12 amino acids. V was cut by 8 bases and J by 1 base, with 7 bases left in between. The CDR3 bases are TGTGCCAGCCAGCGAGGCACAGATACGCAGTATTTT. Translated: CASQRGTDTQYF.

The V and J genes are TRBV20-1 and TRBJ1-1; unclear D gene. CDR1 DFQATT and CDR2 SNEGSKA come from the germline V gene (reference sequence). The CDR3 length is 14 residues. V was clipped by 3 bases and J by 1 base, with 12 bases between them. The CDR3 region has the DNA TGCAGTGCTAGTGGCGCATTTGGGAACACTGAAGCTTTCTTT. Translation: CSASGAFGNTEAFF.

This clonotype has only a few counts. V usage is TRBV2 and J usage is TRBJ2-3, with D possibly TRBD1 on 6 matching bases. This CDR3 has 15 residues. V was pared by 7 bases and J by 2 bases, with 16 bases between. Germline V gene sequence: CDR1 SNHLY, CDR2 FYNNEI. Here the CDR3 DNA reads TGTGCCAGCACTCCGGGATTGGGGGCCACAGATACGCAGTATTTT. Amino acids: CASTPGLGATDTQYF.

The V and J genes are TRBV4-3 and TRBJ2-6; D is perhaps TRBD2 (6 bases). This CDR3 is 18 amino acids long. Deletions cut 4 bases from V and 2 bases from J, with 18 bases between. From germline, CDR1 is LGHNA and CDR2 YSLEER. The CDR3 bases are TGCGCCAGCAGCCCCTATAGACTAGAGGGCACTGGGGCCAACGTCCTGACTTTC. Amino acids: CASSPYRLEGTGANVLTF.